This T cell receptor (beta chain) derives from a study of blood T cell repertoires in COVID-19. Turning to the study itself: Sources were T cells, B-cell-depleted T cells, or PBMCs; the material itself was cDNA or gDNA.

Data came from immunoSEQ multiplex PCR; TCRdb stores just in-frame clones and leaves some out. Among some 210,000 clones, approximately 84% were seen once, and the ten largest hold about 8%. CDR3 length: 14 residues. The germline V and J ends were trimmed by 7 bases and 0 bases, with 9 bases remaining between them. Germline CDR1 KGHDR, CDR2 SFDVKD. Sequencing was carried out using peripheral blood. The clonotype originates from a woman aged 50 to 60 with active or convalescent COVID-19. The J gene is TRBJ1-5, the V gene TRBV24-1; possible D gene TRBD1, 6 bases. CDR3 nucleotide sequence: TGTGCCACCAGCGGACAGTATAGCAATCAGCCCCAGCATTTT. Translating gives CATSGQYSNQPQHF.